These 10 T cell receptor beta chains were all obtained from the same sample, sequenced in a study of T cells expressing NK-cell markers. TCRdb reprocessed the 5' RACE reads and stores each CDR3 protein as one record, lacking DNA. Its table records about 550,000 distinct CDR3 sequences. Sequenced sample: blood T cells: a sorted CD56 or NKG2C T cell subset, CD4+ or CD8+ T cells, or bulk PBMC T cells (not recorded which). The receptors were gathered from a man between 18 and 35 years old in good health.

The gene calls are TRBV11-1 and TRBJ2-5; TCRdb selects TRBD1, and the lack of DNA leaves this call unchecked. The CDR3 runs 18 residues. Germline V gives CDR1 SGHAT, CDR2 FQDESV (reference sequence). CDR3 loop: CASSLRPHQRGGRETQYF.

The CDR3 reads CASSTAPNYGYTF. The chain combines TRBV13 with TRBJ1-2. The CDR3 covers 13 residues. The V gene's germline CDR1 is PRHDT and CDR2 FYEKMQ (reference sequence).

CDR3 protein: CASSRGQDPSGNTIYF. The chain links TRBV5-1 to TRBJ1-3. CDR3 size: 16 residues. Germline V gene data show CDR1 as SGHRS and CDR2 as YFSETQ.

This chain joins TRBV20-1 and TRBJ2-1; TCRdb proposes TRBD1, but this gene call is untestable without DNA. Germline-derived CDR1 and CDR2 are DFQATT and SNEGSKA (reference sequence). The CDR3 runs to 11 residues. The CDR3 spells CSAQPPVEQFF.

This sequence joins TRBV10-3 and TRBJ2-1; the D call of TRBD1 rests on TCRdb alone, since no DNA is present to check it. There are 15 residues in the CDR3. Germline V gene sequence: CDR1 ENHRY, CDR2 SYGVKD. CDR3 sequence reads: CAISGSGGAYNEQFF.

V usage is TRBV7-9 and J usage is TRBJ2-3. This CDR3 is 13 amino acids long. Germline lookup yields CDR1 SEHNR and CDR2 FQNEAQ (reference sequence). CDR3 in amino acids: CASTTELTDTQYF.

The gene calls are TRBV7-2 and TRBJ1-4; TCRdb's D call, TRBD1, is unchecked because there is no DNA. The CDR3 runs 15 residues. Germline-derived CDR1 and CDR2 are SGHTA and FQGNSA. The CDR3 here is CASGRTGGGREKLFF.

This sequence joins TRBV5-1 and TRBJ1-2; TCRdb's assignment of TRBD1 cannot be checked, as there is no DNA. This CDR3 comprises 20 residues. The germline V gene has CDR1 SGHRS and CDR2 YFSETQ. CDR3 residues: CASSFTTFTGNGILNYGYTF.

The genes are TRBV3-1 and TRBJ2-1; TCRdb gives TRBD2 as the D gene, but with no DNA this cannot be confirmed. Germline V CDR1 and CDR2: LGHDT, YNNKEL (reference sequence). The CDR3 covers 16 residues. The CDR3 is CASRRSRSGGNNEQFF.

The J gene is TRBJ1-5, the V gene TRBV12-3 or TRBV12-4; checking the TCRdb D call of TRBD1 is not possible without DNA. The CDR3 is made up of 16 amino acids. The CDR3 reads CASSLATGRSNQPQHF.